This T cell receptor (beta chain) was sequenced for a study of shared clonotypes between healthy human individuals. General study findings and limits: Generation probabilities were higher for clonotypes shared across all four sorted-subset donors than for unshared ones. Clonotype sharing among donors was expected to depend on sequencing depth.

Method: immunoSEQ multiplex PCR; TCRdb's copy keeps in-frame clones and lacks some. This table has some 2,100,000 clones, 90% to 97% appearing once. V was trimmed by 0 bases and J by 3 bases, leaving 11 bases between them. Germline V CDR1 and CDR2: GTSNPN, SVGIG (reference sequence). This CDR3 spans 14 amino acids. Comments on this clone: Its antigen is unidentified. Other nucleotide sequences in the sample specify the same CDR3.

This rearrangement joins TRBV30 to TRBJ1-1, with D possibly TRBD1 on 6 matching bases. This clonotype was sampled from a man between 18 and 35 years old in good health. The sample comprised naive CD4+ T cells sorted from blood. The sample's subset: CD45RA+ positively selected. The CDR3 protein is CAWSVRAGDTEAFF. The CDR3 bases are TGTGCCTGGAGTGTACGGGCAGGGGACACTGAAGCTTTCTTT.